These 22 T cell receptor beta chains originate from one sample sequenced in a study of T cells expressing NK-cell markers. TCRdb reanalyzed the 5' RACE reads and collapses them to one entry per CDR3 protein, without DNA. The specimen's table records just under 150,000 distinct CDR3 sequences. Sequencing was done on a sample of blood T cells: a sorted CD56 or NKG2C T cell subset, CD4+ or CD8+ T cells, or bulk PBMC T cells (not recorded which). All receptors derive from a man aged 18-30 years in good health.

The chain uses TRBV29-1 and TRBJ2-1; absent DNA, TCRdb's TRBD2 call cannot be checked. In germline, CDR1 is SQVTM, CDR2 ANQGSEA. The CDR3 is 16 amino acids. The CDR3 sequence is CSAGLAGRLSYNEQFF.

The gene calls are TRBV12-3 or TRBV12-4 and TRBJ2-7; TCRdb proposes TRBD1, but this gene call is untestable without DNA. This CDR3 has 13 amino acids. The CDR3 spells CAAPPGTPYEQYF.

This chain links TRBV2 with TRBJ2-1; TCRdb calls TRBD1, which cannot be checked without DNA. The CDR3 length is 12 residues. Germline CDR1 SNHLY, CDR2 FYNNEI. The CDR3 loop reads CAARDGVNEQFF.

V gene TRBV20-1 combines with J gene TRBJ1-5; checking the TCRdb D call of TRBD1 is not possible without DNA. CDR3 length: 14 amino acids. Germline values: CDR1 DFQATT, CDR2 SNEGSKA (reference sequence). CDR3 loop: CSAPTGASNQPQHF.

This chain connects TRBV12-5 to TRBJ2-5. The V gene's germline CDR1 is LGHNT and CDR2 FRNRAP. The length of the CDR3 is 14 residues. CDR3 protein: CASGLTVDQETQYF. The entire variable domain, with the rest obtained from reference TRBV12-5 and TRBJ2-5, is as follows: DARVTQTPRHKVTEMGQEVTMRCQPILGHNTVFWYRQTMMQGLELLAYFRNRAPLDDSGMPKDRFSAEMPDATLATLKIQPSEPRDSAVYFCASGLTVDQETQYFGPGTRLLVL.

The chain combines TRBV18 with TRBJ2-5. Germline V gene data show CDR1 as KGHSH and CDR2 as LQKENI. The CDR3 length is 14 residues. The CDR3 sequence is CASSPTGGEETQYF.

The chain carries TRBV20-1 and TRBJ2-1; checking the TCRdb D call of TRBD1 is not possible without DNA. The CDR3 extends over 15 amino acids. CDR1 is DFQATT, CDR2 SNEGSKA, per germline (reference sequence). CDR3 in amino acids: CSASDRERTYNEQFF.

CDR3 loop: CASSKGPGMGYQPQHF. This chain connects TRBV5-6 to TRBJ1-5; without DNA, the TCRdb call of TRBD1 cannot be checked. The CDR3 sequence is 16 residues long. The germline V gene encodes CDR1 SGHDT and CDR2 YYEEEE.

The CDR3 sequence is CASSFKAGGTEAFF. The chain employs TRBV12-3 or TRBV12-4 and TRBJ1-1. The CDR3 is 14 amino acids.

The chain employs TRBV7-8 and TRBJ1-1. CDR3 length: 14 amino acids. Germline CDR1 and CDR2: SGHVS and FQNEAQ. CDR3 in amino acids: CASSSVVGSTEAFF.

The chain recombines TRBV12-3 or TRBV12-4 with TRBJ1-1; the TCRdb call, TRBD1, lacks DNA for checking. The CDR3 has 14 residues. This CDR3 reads CASRRQGWNTEAFF.

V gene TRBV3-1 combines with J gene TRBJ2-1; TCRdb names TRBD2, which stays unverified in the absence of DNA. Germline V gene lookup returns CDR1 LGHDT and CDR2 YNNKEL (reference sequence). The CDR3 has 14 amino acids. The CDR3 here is CASSSGFAADEQFF.

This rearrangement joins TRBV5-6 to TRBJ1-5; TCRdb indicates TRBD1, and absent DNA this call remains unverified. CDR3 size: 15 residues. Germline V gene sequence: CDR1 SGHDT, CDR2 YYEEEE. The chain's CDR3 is CASIDPSPSNQPQHF.

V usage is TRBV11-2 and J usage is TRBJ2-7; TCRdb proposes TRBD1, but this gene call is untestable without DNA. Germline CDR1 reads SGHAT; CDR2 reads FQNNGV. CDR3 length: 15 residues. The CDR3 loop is CASSLNRDRDIRRYF. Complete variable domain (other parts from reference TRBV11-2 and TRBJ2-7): EAGVAQSPRYKIIEKRQSVAFWCNPISGHATLYWYQQILGQGPKLLIQFQNNGVVDDSQLPKDRFSAERLKGVDSTLKIQPAKLEDSAVYLCASSLNRDRDIRRYFGPGTRLTVT.

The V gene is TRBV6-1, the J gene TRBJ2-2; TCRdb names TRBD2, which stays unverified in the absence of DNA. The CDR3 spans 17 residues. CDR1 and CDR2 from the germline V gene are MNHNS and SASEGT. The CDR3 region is CASSPRVREVKTGELFF.

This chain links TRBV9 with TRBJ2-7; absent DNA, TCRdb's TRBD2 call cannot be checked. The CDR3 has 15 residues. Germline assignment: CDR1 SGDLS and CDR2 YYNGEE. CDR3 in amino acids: CASSVGASGSYEQYF.

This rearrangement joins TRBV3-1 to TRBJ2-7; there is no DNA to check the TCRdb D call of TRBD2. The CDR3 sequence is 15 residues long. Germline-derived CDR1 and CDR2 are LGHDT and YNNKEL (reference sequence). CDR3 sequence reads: CASSQGLAGVYEQYF.

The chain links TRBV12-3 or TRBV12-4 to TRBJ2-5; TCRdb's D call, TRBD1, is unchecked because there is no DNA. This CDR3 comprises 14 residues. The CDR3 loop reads CASRSTGGEETQYF.

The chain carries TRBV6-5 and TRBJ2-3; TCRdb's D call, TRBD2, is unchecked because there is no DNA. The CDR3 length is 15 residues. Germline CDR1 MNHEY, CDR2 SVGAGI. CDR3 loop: CASSYTSGRTDTQYF.

Here the CDR3 reads CATSRGGGLGETQYF. This chain joins TRBV15 and TRBJ2-5; absent DNA, TCRdb's TRBD1 call cannot be checked. CDR3 size: 15 residues. The V gene's germline CDR1 is LNHNV and CDR2 YYDKDF (reference sequence).

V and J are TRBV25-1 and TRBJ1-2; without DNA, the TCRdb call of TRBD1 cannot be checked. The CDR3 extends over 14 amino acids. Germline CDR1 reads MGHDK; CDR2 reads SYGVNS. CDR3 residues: CASSVSRGSGGYTF.

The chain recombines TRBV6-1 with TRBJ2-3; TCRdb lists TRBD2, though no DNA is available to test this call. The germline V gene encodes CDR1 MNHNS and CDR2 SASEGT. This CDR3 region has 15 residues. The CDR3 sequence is CASTPGTSAADTQYF.